The entry that follows covers one T cell receptor (beta chain) sequence. Its antigen is not identified. A much larger clone is a single base away; this may be a read error. The data stem from a study of spatial heterogeneity in lung cancer. The overall study: Detected sequences consistently included more beta-chain ones than alpha-chain ones. Study findings and constraints: Ubiquitous expanded tumor TCRs were seen in blood more at resection than at follow-up.

The study tagged each TCR cDNA molecule with a unique molecular identifier. TCRdb passed the 5' RACE reads through MiXCR, listing each CDR3 protein once. The repertoire includes 30,000 to 45,000 distinct CDR3 sequences, around 5.5% of them detected once, and 29% sits in the top ten. Trimming at V came to 4 bases and at J to 8 bases, leaving 13 bases not matched to a gene. The CDR3 is 15 residues long. Germline CDR1 reads SGHRS; CDR2 reads YFSETQ. Regarding time point: sample taken at primary tumor resection. Sequencing covered unsorted whole RNA taken from tumor, nontumor lung or frozen PBMC. This sample comprised PBMCs, obtained at surgery. The chain carries TRBV5-1 and TRBJ1-2; 8 positions agree with TRBD1. The source of this sequence is a female donor with early-stage non-small cell lung cancer. The CDR3 nucleotides read TGCGCCAGCAGCATCCGCCCAGGGGGCAGGAAAGGCTACACCTTC. This sequence encodes CASSIRPGGRKGYTF.